Below, one T cell receptor (beta chain) is given with its context. The antigen is unknown. This sample is drawn from a study of T cells in Graves' hyperthyroidism and ophthalmopathy. General study points: Ophthalmopathy, as predicted by the model, came a median 6.5 months after the prediction.

RNA transcripts yielded amplified TCR beta CDR3 regions. Using the HTBI primer set, a first-round RT-PCR was run on the TCR CDR3. TCRdb re-derived calls from the multiplex PCR reads in MiXCR, one entry per CDR3 protein. The sample contains around 700,000 distinct CDR3 sequences, approximately 36% of which appear only once. The V and J ends lost 0 bases and 7 bases, in that order; junction bases with no gene match: 11. From germline, CDR1 is LGHNA and CDR2 YSLEER. The CDR3 sequence is 17 residues long. This receptor was obtained from a woman aged 40 to 49 with Graves' hyperthyroidism. The source material was blood. V and J are TRBV4-3 and TRBJ1-1, with 10 bases aligning to TRBD1. The CDR3 DNA follows: TGCGCCAGCAGCCAAGATCTAGGGACAGGGGAATTAGGTGAAGCTTTCTTT. Protein sequence: CASSQDLGTGELGEAFF.